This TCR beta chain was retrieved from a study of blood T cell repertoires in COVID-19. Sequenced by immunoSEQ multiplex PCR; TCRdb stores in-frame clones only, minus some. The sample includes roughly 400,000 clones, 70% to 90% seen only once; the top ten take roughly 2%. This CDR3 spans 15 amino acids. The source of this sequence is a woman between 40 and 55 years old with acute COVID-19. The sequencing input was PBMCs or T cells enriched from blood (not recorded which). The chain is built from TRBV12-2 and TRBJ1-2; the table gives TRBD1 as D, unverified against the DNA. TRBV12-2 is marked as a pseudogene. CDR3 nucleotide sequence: TGTGCAAGTCGCTTACCGGTATCAGGCTTGGGTGGCTACACCTTC. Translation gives CASRLPVSGLGGYTF.